These T cell receptor beta chains were read from a single sample in a study of HIV-infected patients and healthy controls. TCRdb independently ran MiXCR on the 5' RACE reads; one entry per CDR3 protein. The table has 10,000 to 15,000 distinct CDR3 sequences, 9% to 9.5% seen once. Material: blood, obtained before antiretroviral therapy. The receptors were sampled from an adult with HIV infection. The donor label of this sample is uncertain. Both conserved end residues are part of each CDR3. The order of the fields is clone size, J gene, V gene, D gene, CDR3 DNA, CDR3 protein. The D gene is left open where the match is weak. Size is stated for part of the rows, as once, few or many counts, or as a class when the clone is expanded.

NA | TRBJ2-6 | TRBV11-2 | NA | TGTGCCAGCAGCTTAGGTTCCTACTCTGGGGCCAACGTCCTGACTTTC | CASSLGSYSGANVLTF
many | TRBJ2-7 | TRBV20-1 | TRBD2 | TGCAGTGCTAGGGCCGGGACTAGCGGGACCTACGAGCAGTACTTC | CSARAGTSGTYEQYF
many | TRBJ2-5 | TRBV27 | NA | TGTGCCAGCATCCTGGGACAAGCTAAAGAGACCCAGTACTTC | CASILGQAKETQYF
NA | TRBJ2-1 | TRBV4-2 | TRBD2 | TGTGCCAGCAGCCAAAGTAGGGCTAGCGGAGTCCCTAAAAGCGATGAGCAGTTCTTC | CASSQSRASGVPKSDEQFF
medium-sized | TRBJ1-1 | TRBV30 | NA | TGTGCCTGGAGTGTCGGTACAGCCACTGAAGCTTTCTTT | CAWSVGTATEAFF
medium-sized | TRBJ1-1 | TRBV11-3 | NA | TGTGCCAGCAGCTTTTTCGACGGGGACACTGAAGCTTTCTTT | CASSFFDGDTEAFF
many | TRBJ2-4 | TRBV27 | TRBD1 | TGTGCCAGCAGTTTAAGGACAGGAAACATTCAGTACTTC | CASSLRTGNIQYF
many | TRBJ2-3 | TRBV6-2/TRBV6-3 | TRBD2 | TGTGCCAGCAGTGTAGGTAGCGGGAGTACAGATACGCAGTATTTT | CASSVGSGSTDTQYF
few | TRBJ2-3 | TRBV20-1 | NA | TGCAGTGCTAGAGGAGAGGTTGCAGATACGCAGTATTTT | CSARGEVADTQYF
NA | TRBJ2-5 | TRBV6-1 | NA | TGTGACAGCAGCGCCACCAGGGGCCAAGAGACCCAGTACTTC | CDSSATRGQETQYF
NA | TRBJ2-2 | TRBV5-1 | NA | TGCGCCAGCAGTGTTACGCCAGATAGGAACACCGGGGAGCTGTTTTTT | CASSVTPDRNTGELFF
medium-sized | TRBJ2-6 | TRBV20-1 | NA | TGCAGTGCTAGAGAGGCCTCTGGGGCCAACGTCCTGACTTTC | CSAREASGANVLTF
NA | TRBJ2-7 | TRBV27 | TRBD1 | TGTGCCAGCAGTTTACAGACAGGGGGCCCACAGCAGTACTTC | CASSLQTGGPQQYF
many | TRBJ2-3 | TRBV7-8 | NA | TGTGCCACCCAAGACTGGCTAAACACAGATACGCAGTATTTT | CATQDWLNTDTQYF
many | TRBJ2-1 | TRBV29-1 | TRBD2 | TGCAGCGTTGATGGGTGGACTAGCGGGAGAATGAGGTACAATGAGCAGTTCTTC | CSVDGWTSGRMRYNEQFF
NA | TRBJ2-1 | TRBV6-2/TRBV6-3 | TRBD2 | TGTGCCAGCAGCCCTAGACTAGCGGGGGTCTCCTACAATGAGCAGTTCTTC | CASSPRLAGVSYNEQFF
many | TRBJ2-5 | TRBV6-1 | TRBD1 | TGTGCCAGCAGTCGTACAGGGGTCGTAGAGACCCAGTACTTC | CASSRTGVVETQYF
many | TRBJ2-2 | TRBV9 | NA | TGTGCCAGCAGCGTGGACACCGGGGAGCTGTTTTTT | CASSVDTGELFF
many | TRBJ2-3 | TRBV24-1 | NA | TGTGCCACCAGTGACTCGGGAGTATGGATTTCGACAGATACGCAGTATTTT | CATSDSGVWISTDTQYF
many | TRBJ2-2 | TRBV3-1 | TRBD2 | TGTGCCAGCAGCCAAGAATGGAGGACTAGCGGGGGGGTCGGGGAGCTGTTTTTT | CASSQEWRTSGGVGELFF
many | TRBJ1-2 | TRBV20-1 | NA | TGCAGTGCTAGACGTCCAGGGTTGAATTATGGCTACACCTTC | CSARRPGLNYGYTF
medium-sized | TRBJ2-5 | TRBV12-3/TRBV12-4 | TRBD2 | TGTGCCAGCAGTACCTTACTAGCGGGGGTCCAAGAGACCCAGTACTTC | CASSTLLAGVQETQYF
many | TRBJ1-1 | TRBV19 | NA | TGTGCCAGTAGTATACAGTCGGACACTGAAGCTTTCTTT | CASSIQSDTEAFF
many | TRBJ2-3 | TRBV2 | TRBD2 | TGTGCCAGCAGTGAGGGGGGGAACACAGATACGCAGTATTTT | CASSEGGNTDTQYF
many | TRBJ2-1 | TRBV7-8 | TRBD2 | TGTGCCAGCAGCGAGGTGCTAGCGGGGGGGCGGGATGAGCAGTTCTTC | CASSEVLAGGRDEQFF
many | TRBJ2-1 | TRBV27 | TRBD1 | TGTGCCAGCAGTTGGGACAGAAGCTCCTACAATGAGCAGTTCTTC | CASSWDRSSYNEQFF
few | TRBJ1-2 | TRBV5-5 | NA | TGTGCCAGCAGCGTACGGGACACCTCTAACTATGGCTACACCTTC | CASSVRDTSNYGYTF
once | TRBJ1-1 | TRBV7-3 | NA | TGTGCCAGCAGCTTGAGCGTTTCCACTGAAGCTTTCTTT | CASSLSVSTEAFF
many | TRBJ1-1 | TRBV15 | NA | TGTGCCACCAGCAGAGACCCGAACACTGAAGCTTTCTTT | CATSRDPNTEAFF
many | TRBJ2-5 | TRBV5-5 | NA | TGTGCCAGCAGCTCAGGGACGCTCCAAGAGACCCAGTACTTC | CASSSGTLQETQYF
many | TRBJ1-6 | TRBV6-5 | NA | TGTGCCAGCAGGGTACAGGGTCTAAATTCACCCCTCCACTTT | CASRVQGLNSPLHF
many | TRBJ2-7 | TRBV7-9 | NA | TGTGCCAGCAGCTTAGCCGGCGGTCAGACCTACGAGCAGTACTTC | CASSLAGGQTYEQYF
many | TRBJ1-6 | TRBV7-2 | NA | NA | CASSLVSGQGAEGPLHF
many | TRBJ2-1 | TRBV18 | NA | TGTGCCAGCTCACCCTACGGTCCCCAGAGCTCCTACAATGAGCAGTTCTTC | CASSPYGPQSSYNEQFF
many | TRBJ2-5 | TRBV11-2 | TRBD1 | TGTGCCAGCAGCACCCGACAGGGGGTTGAGGAGACCCAGTACTTC | CASSTRQGVEETQYF
many | TRBJ2-4 | TRBV11-2 | TRBD2 | TGTGCCAGCAGCGCGGGGGGGGATCCGGCCAAAAACATTCAGTACTTC | CASSAGGDPAKNIQYF
many | TRBJ2-3 | TRBV10-2 | NA | TGCGCCAGCGTCCCTAGCTGGGGCACAGATACGCAGTATTTT | CASVPSWGTDTQYF
many | TRBJ2-7 | TRBV7-8 | TRBD2 | TGTGCCAGCAGCAAACTAGCGGGAGGAAATGAGCAGTACTTC | CASSKLAGGNEQYF
medium-sized | TRBJ2-7 | TRBV28 | TRBD1 | TGTGCCAGCAGTCCTCCCGGGACAGGGGGCTACGAGCAGTACTTC | CASSPPGTGGYEQYF
medium-sized | TRBJ2-3 | TRBV10-1 | NA | TGCGCCAGCAGTGACGAGTTATCAAGCACAGATACGCAGTATTTT | CASSDELSSTDTQYF
medium-sized | TRBJ1-1 | TRBV7-9 | NA | TGTGCCAGCAGCTCCGACAGCCTCTGGGCTGAAGCTTTCTTT | CASSSDSLWAEAFF
many | TRBJ1-3 | TRBV29-1 | NA | TGCAGCGTTGAACTCCCCGGAAACACCATATATTTT | CSVELPGNTIYF
NA | TRBJ2-3 | TRBV3-1 | TRBD2 | TGTGCCAGCAGCCCTTTATCGACTAGCGGGAGCACAGATACGCAGTATTTT | CASSPLSTSGSTDTQYF
many | TRBJ2-5 | TRBV20-1 | NA | TGCAGTGCCATTCGACAGGACCAAGAGACCCAGTACTTC | CSAIRQDQETQYF
few | TRBJ1-1 | TRBV13 | NA | TGTGCCAGCAGCGGTGACCGAGGGAACACTGAAGCTTTCTTT | CASSGDRGNTEAFF
many | TRBJ2-1 | TRBV12-3/TRBV12-4 | NA | TGTGCCAGCAGTTTAGGCCCAATCCCGGGACATTACAATGAGCAGTTCTTC | CASSLGPIPGHYNEQFF
NA | TRBJ1-5 | TRBV20-1 | NA | TGCAGTGCTAGAGATCTGGTTAGGGATCAGCCCCAGCATTTT | CSARDLVRDQPQHF
large | TRBJ2-7 | TRBV12-3/TRBV12-4 | NA | TGTGCCAGCAGTTTAGACCCGGGGGAGCAGTACTTC | CASSLDPGEQYF
many | TRBJ2-5 | TRBV11-3 | NA | TGTGCCAGCAGCTTACCGGGACGGAGACAAGAGACCCAGTACTTC | CASSLPGRRQETQYF
medium-sized | TRBJ2-3 | TRBV5-6 | NA | TGTGCCAGCAGCTTGGCTGGGGGCGATACGCAGTATTTT | CASSLAGGDTQYF
many | TRBJ1-1 | TRBV18 | NA | TGTGCCAGCTCACCACCTGTCAGGAGGGACACTGAAGCTTTCTTT | CASSPPVRRDTEAFF
many | TRBJ1-1 | TRBV6-5 | NA | TGTGCCAGCCGTCACCATATCCCCTTCGGACAGACGAACACTGAAGCTTTCTTT | CASRHHIPFGQTNTEAFF
few | TRBJ2-1 | TRBV5-1 | NA | TGCGCCAGCAGCTTGGGACAGAGCCTTAACAATGAGCAGTTCTTC | CASSLGQSLNNEQFF